The clone carrying this TCR beta chain has at least ten counts. TCRdb re-called the RACE reads with MiXCR, one entry per CDR3 protein. The sample lists 35,000 to 50,000 distinct CDR3 sequences; about an eighth were seen once. This entry is derived from a study of human T cells and chemical hapten exposure. Germline loops: CDR1 SGHTA, CDR2 FQGNSA. The CDR3 length is 23 residues. Germline trimming cut 1 base from V and 2 bases from J; bases unmatched to any gene: 23. As to time point: pre-sensitization, week 0. Sample treatment: therapeutic diphenylcyclopropenone sensitization with weekly scalp DPC. The clonotype originates from a woman aged 25 to 45 with alopecia areata. Some clones in this sample may be carry-over from other donors' samples. The chain joins TRBV7-2 to TRBJ2-7; 13 bases align to TRBD2. The source material was whole blood, sampled in connection with sensitization to the hapten diphenylcyclopropenone (DPC). The CDR3 region has the DNA TGTGCCAGCAGCTTAGTGGGCAGGGCCGAACTAGCGGGAGGGCCGGCGAGAGCCTACGAGCAGTACTTC. This gives the protein CASSLVGRAELAGGPARAYEQYF.